The 22 T cell receptor beta chains below were found in one sample sequenced in a study of blood T cells in healthy people across ages. A J-beta primer mix and a sample-barcoded 5' primer were used in a second PCR of roughly 7 to 12 cycles. TCRdb passed the 5' RACE reads through MiXCR, listing each CDR3 protein once. The sample lists about 1.1 million distinct CDR3 sequences; roughly two fifths were seen once. Sequenced: blood. These receptors all stem from a man between 18 and 35 years old in good health.

V and J are TRBV5-5 and TRBJ2-1, with 8 bases fitting TRBD2. The germline V gene encodes CDR1 SGHKS and CDR2 YYEKEE (reference sequence). This CDR3 spans 16 amino acids. V lost 3 bases to trimming and J lost 1 base; unmatched junction nucleotides: 6. The CDR3 reads CASSWGRGGSYNEQFF. DNA for the CDR3: TGTGCCAGCAGCTGGGGCCGCGGGGGGTCCTACAATGAGCAGTTCTTC.

This clonotype has just a few counts. This chain uses TRBV29-1 with TRBJ1-2, with D hard to call. The CDR3 extends over 14 amino acids. V shed 7 bases and J shed 3 bases, with 18 bases lying between them. The V gene's germline CDR1 is SQVTM and CDR2 ANQGSEA. CDR3 sequence (DNA): TGCAGCGGGGAACTCGATGGGCCATACTATGGCTACACCTTC. Translating it yields CSGELDGPYYGYTF.

This clonotype was observed a few times. The chain has TRBV7-2 and TRBJ2-5; 11 nucleotides match TRBD2. CDR1 SGHTA and CDR2 FQGNSA come from the germline V gene. The CDR3 loop spans 16 amino acids. V trimming: 5 bases; J trimming: 0 bases; junction bases outside the gene matches: 5. The CDR3 region is CASSPRGLADQETQYF. In nucleotides, the CDR3 is TGTGCCAGCAGCCCCAGGGGACTAGCGGACCAAGAGACCCAGTACTTC.

This chain uses TRBV5-1 with TRBJ1-1; D perhaps matches TRBD1 (5 bases). Trimming removed 3 bases at V and 1 base at J, with 13 bases between. The germline CDR1 and CDR2 sequences are SGHRS and YFSETQ. The CDR3 sequence is 15 residues long. Here the CDR3 reads CASSSGTGWNTEAFF. The CDR3 DNA reads TGCGCCAGCAGCTCGGGAACAGGTTGGAACACTGAAGCTTTCTTT.

This clonotype came up a few times. This rearrangement joins TRBV29-1 to TRBJ2-2; the D gene is possibly TRBD2 (5 bases). The CDR3 covers 13 residues. Germline V CDR1 and CDR2: SQVTM, ANQGSEA. V lost 7 bases to trimming and J lost 4 bases, with 13 bases between them. The CDR3 sequence: CSGWRGSTGELFF. CDR3 coding DNA: TGCAGCGGTTGGAGAGGGAGCACCGGGGAGCTGTTTTTT.

The chain employs TRBV5-4 and TRBJ2-1; D not certain. The CDR3 consists of 15 residues. V lost 1 base and J 5 bases, leaving 13 bases between the germline ends. Germline values: CDR1 SGHNT, CDR2 YYREEE (reference sequence). CDR3: CASSLWASPDNEQFF. Here the CDR3 DNA reads TGTGCCAGCAGCTTGTGGGCTTCACCCGACAATGAGCAGTTCTTC.

This clonotype was seen only a few times. The chain carries TRBV7-2 and TRBJ1-6; D is possibly TRBD1 (5 bases). Germline V gene data show CDR1 as SGHTA and CDR2 as FQGNSA. The CDR3 has 19 residues. The ends were cut back, 5 bases at V and 0 bases at J, with 20 bases in the middle. The CDR3 loop reads CASSKGPQGLSSYNSPLHF. The DNA for the CDR3 is TGTGCCAGCAGCAAAGGGCCTCAGGGCCTAAGCTCCTATAATTCACCCCTCCACTTT.

The chain has TRBV28 and TRBJ1-4; D ambiguous. V was clipped by 5 bases and J by 0 bases, with 10 bases between them. This CDR3 is 15 amino acids long. The germline V gene has CDR1 MDHEN and CDR2 SYDVKM. CDR3 DNA sequence: TGTGCCAGCAGTCCCGTTTCGTCAACTAATGAAAAACTGTTTTTT. This encodes CASSPVSSTNEKLFF.

The gene calls are TRBV4-2 and TRBJ1-2, with unresolved D. The V end was cut by 0 bases, the J end by 0 bases, with 11 bases between. Germline CDR1 and CDR2: LGHNA and YNFKEQ. CDR3 length: 16 residues. The CDR3 nucleotides read TGTGCCAGCAGCCAAGATGTCTCTATAACTAACTATGGCTACACCTTC. Residues: CASSQDVSITNYGYTF.

The chain employs TRBV10-3 and TRBJ1-5; D is unresolved. V was pared by 6 bases and J by 4 bases, with 13 bases between. The germline gives CDR1 ENHRY, CDR2 SYGVKD. The CDR3 covers 14 residues. The CDR3: CAISRVPINQPQHF. CDR3 in DNA: TGTGCCATCAGCCGGGTCCCAATAAATCAGCCCCAGCATTTT.

This chain links TRBV5-1 with TRBJ2-2; D may be TRBD1 (6 bases). CDR1 is SGHRS and CDR2 is YFSETQ in the germline V gene. The CDR3 runs to 15 residues. Trimming took 3 bases from V and 4 from J, leaving 13 bases between them. CDR3 bases: TGCGCCAGCAGCTATGACCCCAGGGGCACCGGGGAGCTGTTTTTT. Encoded protein: CASSYDPRGTGELFF.

This clonotype was seen a handful of times. The chain is built from TRBV3-1 and TRBJ1-1; 8 bases map to TRBD1. Trimming removed 1 base from V and 5 bases from J; junction bases left unmatched: 6. The CDR3 runs 15 residues. Germline V CDR1 and CDR2: LGHDT, YNNKEL (reference sequence). The CDR3 nucleotides read TGTGCCAGCAGCCAAGGACAGGGGACGGGGACTGAAGCTTTCTTT. Protein: CASSQGQGTGTEAFF. Variable domain in full (rest from reference TRBV3-1 and TRBJ1-1): DTAVSQTPKYLVTQMGNDKSIKCEQNLGHDTMYWYKQDSKKFLKIMFSYNNKELIINETVPNRFSPKSPDKAHLNLHINSLELGDSAVYFCASSQGQGTGTEAFFGQGTRLTVV.

On this clonotype: A read error is possible here, since a much larger clone lies one base away. This chain links TRBV10-3 with TRBJ1-4; D not resolved. The V and J ends lost 2 bases and 1 base respectively, with 11 bases between them. The germline V gene encodes CDR1 ENHRY and CDR2 SYGVKD. This CDR3 comprises 16 residues. CDR3 sequence reads: CAISESREVTNEKLFF. CDR3 bases: TGTGCCATCAGTGAGAGTCGGGAGGTAACTAATGAAAAACTGTTTTTT.

The CDR3 DNA reads TGTGCCAGCAGCCAACGCCCCACAGGGAACACTGAAGCTTTCTTT. As protein: CASSQRPTGNTEAFF. The J gene is TRBJ1-1, the V gene TRBV4-2; D is perhaps TRBD1 (5 bases). Trimming cost V 2 bases and J 1 base, with 11 bases left between them. CDR1 and CDR2 (germline): LGHNA, YNFKEQ. The CDR3 loop spans 15 amino acids.

Note on this clonotype: Just one base apart from a much larger clone, this may be a read error. The V call is TRBV7-2, the J call TRBJ1-2; D is unclear. Looked up from germline, CDR1 is SGHTA and CDR2 is FQGNSA. CDR3 size: 13 residues. CDR3 sequence: CASSLTSWEGFTF. Here the CDR3 DNA reads TGTGCCAGCAGCTTAACGTCTTGGGAGGGCTTCACCTTC.

This clonotype was seen a few times. The J gene is TRBJ2-1, the V gene TRBV3-1; D might be TRBD1 (6 bases). V was clipped by 0 bases and J by 6 bases, with 15 bases between them. Germline V gene sequence: CDR1 LGHDT, CDR2 YNNKEL (reference sequence). The CDR3 runs 16 residues. CDR3 protein: CASSQEGQGLGNEQFF. For the CDR3, the DNA is TGTGCCAGCAGCCAAGAGGGCCAGGGGCTGGGCAATGAGCAGTTCTTC.

In its sample, this clonotype was seen a few times. DNA of the CDR3: TGTGCCACTCCCGGGACAGGGGAGGGCTACACCTTC. Translation gives CATPGTGEGYTF. The chain uses TRBV10-3 and TRBJ1-2; 10 bases line up with TRBD1. The CDR3 contains 12 residues. Germline values: CDR1 ENHRY, CDR2 SYGVKD. J lost 8 bases, V lost 10 bases, and 7 bases had no gene match.

The chain has TRBV5-1 and TRBJ2-3; D gene ambiguous. CDR3 length: 12 amino acids. CDR1 and CDR2 (germline): SGHRS, YFSETQ. With 4 bases removed from V and 5 bases from J, the gap between germline ends came to 8 bases. CDR3 coding DNA: TGCGCCAGCAGCCACAGTATAGATACGCAGTATTTT. Translating gives CASSHSIDTQYF. Full variable domain (rest looked up from reference TRBV5-1 and TRBJ2-3): KAGVTQTPRYLIKTRGQQVTLSCSPISGHRSVSWYQQTPGQGLQFLFEYFSETQRNKGNFPGRFSGRQFSNSRSEMNVSTLELGDSALYLCASSHSIDTQYFGPGTRLTVL.

This clonotype has just a few counts. The chain carries TRBV6-6 and TRBJ2-4; D is uncertain. CDR3 length: 11 amino acids. Germline V gives CDR1 MNHNY, CDR2 SVGAGI (reference sequence). Trimming stripped 4 bases from V and 5 bases from J, with 3 bases between. This chain's CDR3 is CASSSENIQYF. DNA for the CDR3: TGTGCCAGCAGTTCGGAAAACATTCAGTACTTC.

V and J are TRBV12-3 or TRBV12-4 and TRBJ2-4, with D perhaps given as TRBD1 or TRBD2 (6 bases each). With the DNA end fitting TRBJ2-7 better, the J assignment may be wrong. The CDR3 extends over 14 amino acids. This CDR3 is CASSDHREDYEQYF. CDR3 DNA sequence: TGTGCCAGCAGTGACCACAGGGAGGACTACGAGCAGTACTTC.

Worth noting for this clonotype: The junction shows a germline mismatch at one end, possibly a read error. V and J are TRBV4-1 and TRBJ1-1; 9 positions agree with TRBD1. The CDR3 is 12 residues long. Germline V CDR1 and CDR2: MGHRA, YSYEKL. The CDR3 DNA reads as TGCGCCAGCAGTGGACAGGGGATTGAAGTTTTCTTT. This translates into CASSGQGIEVFF.

V is TRBV9 and J is TRBJ1-1; D ambiguous. V was trimmed by 0 bases and J by 0 bases, leaving 15 bases between them. In germline, CDR1 is SGDLS, CDR2 YYNGEE. The CDR3 is 17 residues long. CDR3 bases: TGTGCCAGCAGCGTAGCTACGGTCGAGCTCATGAACACTGAAGCTTTCTTT. This encodes CASSVATVELMNTEAFF.